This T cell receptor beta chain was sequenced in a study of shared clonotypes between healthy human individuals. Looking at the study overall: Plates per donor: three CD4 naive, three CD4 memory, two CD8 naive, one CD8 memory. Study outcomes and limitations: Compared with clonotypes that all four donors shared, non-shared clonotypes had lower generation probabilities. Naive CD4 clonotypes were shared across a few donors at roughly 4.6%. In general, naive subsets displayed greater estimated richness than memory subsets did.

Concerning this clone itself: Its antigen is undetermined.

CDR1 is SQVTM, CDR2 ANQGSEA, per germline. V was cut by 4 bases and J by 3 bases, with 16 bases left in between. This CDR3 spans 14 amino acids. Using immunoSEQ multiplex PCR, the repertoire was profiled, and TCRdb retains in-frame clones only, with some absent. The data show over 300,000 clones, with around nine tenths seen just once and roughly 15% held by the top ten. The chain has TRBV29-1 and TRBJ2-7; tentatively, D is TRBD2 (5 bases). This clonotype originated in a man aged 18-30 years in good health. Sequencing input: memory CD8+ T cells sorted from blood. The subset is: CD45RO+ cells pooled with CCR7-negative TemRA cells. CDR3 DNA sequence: TGCAGCGTTGGACCGGGAAGGTCAATCTACGAGCAGTACTTC. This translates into CSVGPGRSIYEQYF.